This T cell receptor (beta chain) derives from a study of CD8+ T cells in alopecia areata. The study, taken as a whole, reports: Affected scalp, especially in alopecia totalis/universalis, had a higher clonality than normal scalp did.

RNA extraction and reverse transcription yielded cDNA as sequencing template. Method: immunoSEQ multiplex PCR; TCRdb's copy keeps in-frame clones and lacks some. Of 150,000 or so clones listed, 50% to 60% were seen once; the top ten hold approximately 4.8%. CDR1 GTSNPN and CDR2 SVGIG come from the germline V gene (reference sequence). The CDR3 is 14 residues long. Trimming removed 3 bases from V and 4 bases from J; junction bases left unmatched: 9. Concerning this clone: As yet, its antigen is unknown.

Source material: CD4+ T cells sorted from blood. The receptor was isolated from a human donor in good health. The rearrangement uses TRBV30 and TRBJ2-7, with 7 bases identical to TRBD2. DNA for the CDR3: TGTGCCTGGAGCGCCCACCAGGGAGGGTACGAGCAGTACTTC. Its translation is CAWSAHQGGYEQYF.